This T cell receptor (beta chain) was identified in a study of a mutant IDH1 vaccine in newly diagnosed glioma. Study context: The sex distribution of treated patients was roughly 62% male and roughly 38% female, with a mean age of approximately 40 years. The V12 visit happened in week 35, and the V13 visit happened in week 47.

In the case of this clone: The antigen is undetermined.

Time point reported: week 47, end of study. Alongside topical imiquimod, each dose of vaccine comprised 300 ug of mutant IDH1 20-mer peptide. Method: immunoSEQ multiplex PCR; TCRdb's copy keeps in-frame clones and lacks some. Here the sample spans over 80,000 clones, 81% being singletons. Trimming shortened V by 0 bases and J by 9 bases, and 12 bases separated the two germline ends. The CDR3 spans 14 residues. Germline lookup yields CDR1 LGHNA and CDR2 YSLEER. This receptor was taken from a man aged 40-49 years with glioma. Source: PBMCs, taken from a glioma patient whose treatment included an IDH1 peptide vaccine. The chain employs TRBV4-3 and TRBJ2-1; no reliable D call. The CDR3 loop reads CASSQDTRIGEQFF. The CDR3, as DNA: TGCGCCAGCAGCCAAGATACGCGTATCGGTGAGCAGTTCTTC.